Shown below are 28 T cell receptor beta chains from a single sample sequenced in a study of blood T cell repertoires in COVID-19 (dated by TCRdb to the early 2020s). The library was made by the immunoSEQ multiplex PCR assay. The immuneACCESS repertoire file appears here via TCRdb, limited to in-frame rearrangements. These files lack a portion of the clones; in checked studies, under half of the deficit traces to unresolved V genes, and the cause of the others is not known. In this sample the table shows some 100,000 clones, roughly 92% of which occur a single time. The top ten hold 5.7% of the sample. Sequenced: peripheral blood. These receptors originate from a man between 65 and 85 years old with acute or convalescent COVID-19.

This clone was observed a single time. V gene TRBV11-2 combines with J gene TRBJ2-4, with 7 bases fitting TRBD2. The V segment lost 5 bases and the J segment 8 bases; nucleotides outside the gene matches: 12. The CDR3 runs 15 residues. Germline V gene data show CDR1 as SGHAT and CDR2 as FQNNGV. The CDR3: CASSPSWGAGDIQYF. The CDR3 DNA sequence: TGTGCCAGCAGCCCGAGTTGGGGCGCGGGAGACATTCAGTACTTC.

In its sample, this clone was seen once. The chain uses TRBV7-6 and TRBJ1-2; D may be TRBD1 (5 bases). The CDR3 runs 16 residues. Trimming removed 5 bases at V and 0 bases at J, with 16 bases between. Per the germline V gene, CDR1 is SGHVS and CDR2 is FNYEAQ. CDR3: CASSPSIDRANYGYTF. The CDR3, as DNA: TGTGCCAGCAGCCCCAGTATCGACAGAGCTAACTATGGCTACACCTTC.

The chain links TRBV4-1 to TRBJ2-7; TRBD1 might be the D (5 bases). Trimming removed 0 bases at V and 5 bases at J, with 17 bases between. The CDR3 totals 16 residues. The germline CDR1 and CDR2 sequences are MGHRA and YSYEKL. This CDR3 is CASSQDSPQEFDEQYF. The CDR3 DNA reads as TGCGCCAGCAGCCAAGATTCTCCACAGGAGTTCGACGAGCAGTACTTC.

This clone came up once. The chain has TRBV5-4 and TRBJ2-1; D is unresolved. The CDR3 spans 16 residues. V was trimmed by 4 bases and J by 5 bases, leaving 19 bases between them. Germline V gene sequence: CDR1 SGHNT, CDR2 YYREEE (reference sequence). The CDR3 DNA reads TGTGCCAGCAGCCTTTTACGATACAGAGAAGACAATGAGCAGTTCTTC. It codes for CASSLLRYREDNEQFF.

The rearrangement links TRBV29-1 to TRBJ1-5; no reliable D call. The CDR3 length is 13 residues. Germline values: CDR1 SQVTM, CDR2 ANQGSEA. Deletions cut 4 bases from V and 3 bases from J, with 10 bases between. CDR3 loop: CSVAKDSNQPQHF. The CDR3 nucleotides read TGCAGCGTTGCTAAGGACTCCAATCAGCCCCAGCATTTT.

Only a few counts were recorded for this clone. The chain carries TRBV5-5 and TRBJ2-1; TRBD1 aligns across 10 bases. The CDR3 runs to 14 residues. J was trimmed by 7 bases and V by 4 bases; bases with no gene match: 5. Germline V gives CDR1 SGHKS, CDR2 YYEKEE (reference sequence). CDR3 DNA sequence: TGTGCCAGCAGCCCCAGGACAGGGGGTAATGAGCAGTTCTTC. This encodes CASSPRTGGNEQFF.

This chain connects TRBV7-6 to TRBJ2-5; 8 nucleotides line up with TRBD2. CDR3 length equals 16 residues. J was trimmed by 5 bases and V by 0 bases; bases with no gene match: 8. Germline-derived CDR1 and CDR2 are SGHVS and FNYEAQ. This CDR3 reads CASSLALAGGWETQYF. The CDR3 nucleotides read TGTGCCAGCAGCTTAGCGCTGGCGGGAGGATGGGAGACCCAGTACTTC.

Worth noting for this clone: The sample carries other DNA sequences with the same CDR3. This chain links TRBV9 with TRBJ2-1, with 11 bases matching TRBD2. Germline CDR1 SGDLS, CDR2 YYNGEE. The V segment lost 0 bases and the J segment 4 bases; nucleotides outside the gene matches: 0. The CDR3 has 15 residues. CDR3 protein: CASSVGLAGYNEQFF. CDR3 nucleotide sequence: TGTGCCAGCAGCGTAGGACTAGCGGGATACAATGAGCAGTTCTTC.

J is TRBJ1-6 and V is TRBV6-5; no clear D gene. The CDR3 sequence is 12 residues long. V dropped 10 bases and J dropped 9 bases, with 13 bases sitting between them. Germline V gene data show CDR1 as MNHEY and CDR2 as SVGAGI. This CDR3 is CATRREASPLHF. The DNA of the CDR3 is TGTGCCACAAGGAGGGAGGCTTCACCCCTCCACTTT.

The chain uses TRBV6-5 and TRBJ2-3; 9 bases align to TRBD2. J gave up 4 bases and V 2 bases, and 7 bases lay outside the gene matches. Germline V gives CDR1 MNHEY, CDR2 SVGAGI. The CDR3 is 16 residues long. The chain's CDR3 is CASSYLSGSGADTQYF. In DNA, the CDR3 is TGTGCCAGCAGTTACCTTAGCGGGAGCGGAGCAGATACGCAGTATTTT.

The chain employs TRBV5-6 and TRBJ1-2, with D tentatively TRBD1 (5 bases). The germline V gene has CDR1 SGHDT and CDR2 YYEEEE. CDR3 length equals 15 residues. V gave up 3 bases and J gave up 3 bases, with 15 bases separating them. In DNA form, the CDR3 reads TGTGCCAGCAGCTCAACCTTCACGGGGGACTATGGCTACACCTTC. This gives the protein CASSSTFTGDYGYTF.

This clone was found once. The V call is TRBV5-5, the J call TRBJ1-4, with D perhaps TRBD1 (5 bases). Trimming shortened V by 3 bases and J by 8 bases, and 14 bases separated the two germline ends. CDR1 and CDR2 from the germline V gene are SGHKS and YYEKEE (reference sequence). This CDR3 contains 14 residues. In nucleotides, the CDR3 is TGTGCCAGCAGCTCCAGGGTTGAGTGGGAAAAACTGTTTTTT. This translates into CASSSRVEWEKLFF.

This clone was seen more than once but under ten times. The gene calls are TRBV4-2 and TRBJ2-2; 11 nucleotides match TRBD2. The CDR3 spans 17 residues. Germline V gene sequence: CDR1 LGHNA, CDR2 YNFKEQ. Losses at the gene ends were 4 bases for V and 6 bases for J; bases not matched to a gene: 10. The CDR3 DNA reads TGTGCCAGCAGCCCTTCTAGCGGGGGGCCCACCGCCGGGGAGCTGTTTTTT. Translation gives CASSPSSGGPTAGELFF.

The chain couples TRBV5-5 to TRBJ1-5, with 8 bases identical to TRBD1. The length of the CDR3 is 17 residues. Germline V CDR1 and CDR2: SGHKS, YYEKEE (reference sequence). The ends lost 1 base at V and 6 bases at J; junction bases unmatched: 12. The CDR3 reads CASSLNGGSGGRQPQHF. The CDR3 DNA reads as TGTGCCAGCAGCTTGAATGGGGGGTCAGGGGGCCGTCAGCCCCAGCATTTT.

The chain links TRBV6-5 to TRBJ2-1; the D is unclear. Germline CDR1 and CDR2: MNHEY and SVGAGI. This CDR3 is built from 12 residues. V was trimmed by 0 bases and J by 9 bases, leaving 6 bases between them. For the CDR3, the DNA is TGTGCCAGCAGTTACTCCCGAGTTGAGCAGTTCTTC. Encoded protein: CASSYSRVEQFF.

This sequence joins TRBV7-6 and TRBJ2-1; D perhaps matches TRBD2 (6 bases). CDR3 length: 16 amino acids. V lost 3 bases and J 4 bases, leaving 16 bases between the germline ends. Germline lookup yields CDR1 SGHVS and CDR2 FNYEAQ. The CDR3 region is CASSFGSLLAYNEQFF. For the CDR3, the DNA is TGTGCCAGCAGCTTCGGTAGTTTACTAGCTTACAATGAGCAGTTCTTC.

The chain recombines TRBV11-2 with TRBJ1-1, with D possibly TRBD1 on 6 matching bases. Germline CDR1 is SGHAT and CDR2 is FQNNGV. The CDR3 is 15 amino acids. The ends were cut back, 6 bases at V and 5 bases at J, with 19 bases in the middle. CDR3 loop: CASSLGGGRQTEAFF. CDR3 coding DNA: TGTGCCAGCAGTCTAGGCGGGGGGCGCCAAACTGAAGCTTTCTTT.

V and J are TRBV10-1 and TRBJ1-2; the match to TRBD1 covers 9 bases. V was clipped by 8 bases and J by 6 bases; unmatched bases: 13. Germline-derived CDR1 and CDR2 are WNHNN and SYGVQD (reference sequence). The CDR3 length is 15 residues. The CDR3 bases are TGCGCCAGCTCGAGTCCCGGGACAGGGAAAGATGGCTACACCTTC. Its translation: CASSSPGTGKDGYTF.

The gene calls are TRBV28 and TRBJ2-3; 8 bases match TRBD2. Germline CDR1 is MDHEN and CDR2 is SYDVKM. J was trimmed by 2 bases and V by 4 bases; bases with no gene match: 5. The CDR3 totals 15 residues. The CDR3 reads CASSSTSDYTDTQYF. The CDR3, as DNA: TGTGCCAGCAGTTCGACTAGCGACTACACAGATACGCAGTATTTT.

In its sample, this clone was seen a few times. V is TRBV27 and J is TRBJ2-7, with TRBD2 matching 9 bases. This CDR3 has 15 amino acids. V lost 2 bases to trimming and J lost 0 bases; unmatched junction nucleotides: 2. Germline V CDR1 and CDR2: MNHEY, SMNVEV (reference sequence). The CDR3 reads CASSLKREASYEQYF. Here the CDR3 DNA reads TGTGCCAGCAGTTTAAAGCGGGAGGCCTCCTACGAGCAGTACTTC.

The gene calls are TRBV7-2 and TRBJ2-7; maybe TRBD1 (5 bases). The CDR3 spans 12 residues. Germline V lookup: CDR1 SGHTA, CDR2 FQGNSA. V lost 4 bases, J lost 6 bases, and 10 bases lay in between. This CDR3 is CASSSPGSEQYF. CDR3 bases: TGTGCCAGCAGCTCTCCAGGGTCCGAGCAGTACTTC.

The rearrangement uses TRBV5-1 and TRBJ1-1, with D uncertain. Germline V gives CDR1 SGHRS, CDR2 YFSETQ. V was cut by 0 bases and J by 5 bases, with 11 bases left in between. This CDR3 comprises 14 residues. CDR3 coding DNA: TGCGCCAGCAGCTTGGCGGCAGGTAAAACTGAAGCTTTCTTT. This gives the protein CASSLAAGKTEAFF.

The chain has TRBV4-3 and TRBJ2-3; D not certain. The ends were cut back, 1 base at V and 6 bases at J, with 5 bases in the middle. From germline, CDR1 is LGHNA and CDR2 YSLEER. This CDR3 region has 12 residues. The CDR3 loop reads CASSQVGDTQYF. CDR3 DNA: TGCGCCAGCAGCCAAGTCGGGGATACGCAGTATTTT.

The CDR3 sequence: CAWSVLAVNTGELFF. The CDR3 DNA reads as TGTGCCTGGAGTGTACTAGCGGTGAACACCGGGGAGCTGTTTTTT. The chain recombines TRBV30 with TRBJ2-2; 8 bases match TRBD2. The germline gives CDR1 GTSNPN, CDR2 SVGIG (reference sequence). The CDR3 is made up of 15 amino acids. Germline trimming cut 0 bases from V and 1 base from J; bases unmatched to any gene: 1.

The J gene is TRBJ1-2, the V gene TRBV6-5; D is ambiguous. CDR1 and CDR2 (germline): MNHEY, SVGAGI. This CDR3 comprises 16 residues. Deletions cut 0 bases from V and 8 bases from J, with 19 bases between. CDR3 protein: CASSYSSADRGGGYTF. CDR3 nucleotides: TGTGCCAGCAGTTACTCATCGGCGGACCGTGGAGGCGGCTACACCTTC.

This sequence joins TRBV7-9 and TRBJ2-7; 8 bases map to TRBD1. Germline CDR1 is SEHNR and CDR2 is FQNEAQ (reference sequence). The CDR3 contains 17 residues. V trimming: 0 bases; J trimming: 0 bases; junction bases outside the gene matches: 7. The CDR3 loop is CASSLAGQGLSSYEQYF. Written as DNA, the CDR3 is TGTGCCAGCAGCTTAGCCGGACAGGGCCTCAGCTCCTACGAGCAGTACTTC. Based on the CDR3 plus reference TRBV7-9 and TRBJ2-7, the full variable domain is DTGVSQNPRHKITKRGQNVTFRCDPISEHNRLYWYRQTLGQGPEFLTYFQNEAQLEKSRLLSDRFSAERPKGSFSTLEIQRTEQGDSAMYLCASSLAGQGLSSYEQYFGPGTRLTVT.

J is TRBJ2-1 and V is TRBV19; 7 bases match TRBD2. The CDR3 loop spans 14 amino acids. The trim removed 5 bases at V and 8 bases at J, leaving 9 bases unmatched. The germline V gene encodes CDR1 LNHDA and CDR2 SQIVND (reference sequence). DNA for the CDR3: TGTGCCAGTAGTCTGGGGGAGGGCCCGTATGAGCAGTTCTTC. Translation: CASSLGEGPYEQFF.

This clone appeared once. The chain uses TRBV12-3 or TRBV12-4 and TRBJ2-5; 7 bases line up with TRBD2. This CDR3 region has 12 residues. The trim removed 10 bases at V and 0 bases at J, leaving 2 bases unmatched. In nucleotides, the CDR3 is TGTGCCATCCGGGGGGACCAAGAGACCCAGTACTTC. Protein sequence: CAIRGDQETQYF.